The clone carrying this TCR beta chain showed up just a few times. The CDR3 is made up of 13 amino acids. Trimming stripped 6 bases from V and 2 bases from J, with 10 bases between. CDR1 and CDR2 from the germline V gene are MGHDK and SYGVNS. The PCR had 60 Vbeta and 13 Jbeta primers. This table comes from immunoSEQ multiplex PCR, and its TCRdb copy is limited to in-frame clones, with some not included. The sample has about 85,000 clones, around four fifths seen once. This entry comes from a study of cytomegalovirus exposure and HLA in healthy donors. V usage is TRBV25-1 and J usage is TRBJ1-2, with D tentatively TRBD1 (6 bases). The TCR comes from a boy aged 5-17 years in good health and CMV-seronegative. The sample taken for sequencing was PBMCs. This CDR3 is CASSRTANYGYTF. The CDR3 nucleotides are TGTGCCAGCAGCCGGACAGCGAACTATGGCTACACCTTC.